This T cell receptor beta chain appears in the sequencing data of a study of human T cells and chemical hapten exposure. This clonotype has more than one count but fewer than ten. TCRdb re-analysed the RACE reads in MiXCR, keeping a single row per CDR3 protein. The sample has 130,000 or so distinct CDR3 sequences; about 11% are singletons. Time point of the sample: patch test 3, about 24 weeks after DPC sensitization. Treatment in this sample: therapeutic diphenylcyclopropenone sensitization with weekly scalp DPC. V gave up 4 bases and J gave up 9 bases, with 8 bases separating them. The CDR3 is 10 residues long. Looked up from germline, CDR1 is SQVTM and CDR2 is ANQGSEA.

The specimen was whole blood, collected in connection with sensitization to the hapten diphenylcyclopropenone (DPC). The chain joins TRBV29-1 to TRBJ2-3; D gene uncertain. The source of this sequence is a woman aged 50 to 60 with alopecia areata. Some clones in this sample may be carry-over from other donors' samples. The CDR3 spells CSVGLGTQYF. The DNA of the CDR3 is TGCAGCGTTGGACTTGGAACGCAGTATTTT.